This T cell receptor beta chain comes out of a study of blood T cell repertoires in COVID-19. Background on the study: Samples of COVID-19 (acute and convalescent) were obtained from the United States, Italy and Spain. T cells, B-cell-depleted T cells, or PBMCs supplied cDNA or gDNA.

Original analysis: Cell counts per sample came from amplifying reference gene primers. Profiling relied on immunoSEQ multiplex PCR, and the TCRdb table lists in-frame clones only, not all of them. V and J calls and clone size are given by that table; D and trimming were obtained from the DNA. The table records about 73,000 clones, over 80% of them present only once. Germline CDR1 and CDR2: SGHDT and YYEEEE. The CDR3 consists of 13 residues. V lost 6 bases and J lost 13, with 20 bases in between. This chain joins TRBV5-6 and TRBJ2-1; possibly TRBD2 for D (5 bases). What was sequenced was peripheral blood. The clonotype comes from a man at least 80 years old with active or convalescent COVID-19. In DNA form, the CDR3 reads TGTGCCAGCACCTCGGCGGGTGCTCTAAGCCAGTTCTTC. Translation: CASTSAGALSQFF.